The rows below give T cell receptor beta chains drawn from one sample of a study of cytomegalovirus exposure and HLA in healthy donors. Profiling relied on immunoSEQ multiplex PCR, and the TCRdb table lists in-frame clones only, not all of them. The sample includes about 160,000 clones, 84% of them seen just once. The sample was PBMCs. All receptors come from a boy younger than 10 in good health and CMV-seronegative. Both conserved end residues are part of each CDR3. Each record gives: CDR3 length, D gene, J gene, V gene, clone size, CDR3 DNA, CDR3 protein. The D gene is left open where the match is weak. Only some rows state a clone size, as once, few, many or a class for expanded clones.

cdr3_length: 13; d_call: .; j_call: TRBJ1-5; v_call: TRBV2; clone_size: .; cdr3_nt: TGTGCCAGCCGCAAGCGGATTGATCAGCCCCAGCATTTT; cdr3_aa: CASRKRIDQPQHF
cdr3_length: 15; d_call: TRBD2; j_call: TRBJ2-3; v_call: TRBV7-3; clone_size: .; cdr3_nt: TGTGCCAGCAGCCCAGCGGGAGGGTTTACAGATACGCAGTATTTT; cdr3_aa: CASSPAGGFTDTQYF
cdr3_length: 14; d_call: TRBD1; j_call: TRBJ2-7; v_call: TRBV13; clone_size: .; cdr3_nt: TGTGCCAGCAGCCCGGACAGGGGGAACTACGAGCAGTACTTC; cdr3_aa: CASSPDRGNYEQYF
cdr3_length: 14; d_call: .; j_call: TRBJ2-7; v_call: TRBV6-6; clone_size: .; cdr3_nt: TGTGCCAGCGGTTCAAGCGAGCACTCCTACGAGCAGTACTTC; cdr3_aa: CASGSSEHSYEQYF
cdr3_length: 10; d_call: .; j_call: TRBJ2-7; v_call: TRBV20-1; clone_size: .; cdr3_nt: TGCAGTGCTATATCCTACGAGCAGTACTTC; cdr3_aa: CSAISYEQYF
cdr3_length: 13; d_call: TRBD1; j_call: TRBJ1-1; v_call: TRBV5-1; clone_size: .; cdr3_nt: TGCGCCAGCAGCGCCTCAGGGGGGACTGAAGCTTTCTTT; cdr3_aa: CASSASGGTEAFF
cdr3_length: 13; d_call: TRBD1; j_call: TRBJ2-7; v_call: TRBV19; clone_size: .; cdr3_nt: TGTGCCAGTAGTCAAGGGACAGGGGGAGAGCAGTACTTC; cdr3_aa: CASSQGTGGEQYF
cdr3_length: 12; d_call: TRBD1; j_call: TRBJ1-1; v_call: TRBV29-1; clone_size: .; cdr3_nt: TGCAGCGTTGGGCAGGGGGCCGCTGAAGCTTTCTTT; cdr3_aa: CSVGQGAAEAFF
cdr3_length: 15; d_call: .; j_call: TRBJ1-1; v_call: TRBV4-1; clone_size: .; cdr3_nt: TGCGCCAGCAGCCAAGTCGCAGGGTCGGACACTGAAGCTTTCTTT; cdr3_aa: CASSQVAGSDTEAFF
cdr3_length: 14; d_call: TRBD1; j_call: TRBJ2-3; v_call: TRBV28; clone_size: once; cdr3_nt: TGTGCCAGCAGGGGGACAGGGATTGTGGATACGCAGTATTTT; cdr3_aa: CASRGTGIVDTQYF
cdr3_length: 14; d_call: TRBD1; j_call: TRBJ1-1; v_call: TRBV19; clone_size: .; cdr3_nt: TGTGCCAGTAGTCGGACAGGGTTGAACACTGAAGCTTTCTTT; cdr3_aa: CASSRTGLNTEAFF
cdr3_length: 15; d_call: TRBD1; j_call: TRBJ1-1; v_call: TRBV5-4; clone_size: .; cdr3_nt: TGTGCCAGCAGCTTCGGGACAGGGGTTTTAACTGAAGCTTTCTTT; cdr3_aa: CASSFGTGVLTEAFF
cdr3_length: 16; d_call: TRBD2; j_call: TRBJ2-7; v_call: TRBV5-4; clone_size: .; cdr3_nt: TGTGCCAGCAGCGCCGGGACTAGCGGGAGGCCTGGCGTACTGTACTTC; cdr3_aa: CASSAGTSGRPGVLYF
cdr3_length: 15; d_call: .; j_call: TRBJ2-3; v_call: TRBV19; clone_size: .; cdr3_nt: TGTGCCAGTAGCCCCGGGGTTTCTAGCACAGATACGCAGTATTTT; cdr3_aa: CASSPGVSSTDTQYF
cdr3_length: 12; d_call: .; j_call: TRBJ1-5; v_call: TRBV10-3; clone_size: .; cdr3_nt: TGTGCCATCAGTGATCAGTCCCAGCCCCAGCATTTT; cdr3_aa: CAISDQSQPQHF
cdr3_length: 15; d_call: .; j_call: TRBJ2-1; v_call: TRBV5-1; clone_size: .; cdr3_nt: TGCGCCAGCAGCTTGGATCACGGTCAGGCGAATGAGCAGTTCTTC; cdr3_aa: CASSLDHGQANEQFF
cdr3_length: 16; d_call: .; j_call: TRBJ2-7; v_call: TRBV11-2; clone_size: .; cdr3_nt: TGTGCCAGCAGCCTCAAGGGGTCAGGAGCCCCCTACGAGCAGTACTTC; cdr3_aa: CASSLKGSGAPYEQYF
cdr3_length: 15; d_call: .; j_call: TRBJ1-6; v_call: TRBV5-6; clone_size: .; cdr3_nt: TGTGCCAGCAGCCACTGGGAGAGAGAGAATTCACCCCTCCACTTT; cdr3_aa: CASSHWERENSPLHF
cdr3_length: 14; d_call: .; j_call: TRBJ1-6; v_call: TRBV10-3; clone_size: .; cdr3_nt: TGTGCCAACAGAGGGAGGGGTGATAATTCACCCCTCCACTTT; cdr3_aa: CANRGRGDNSPLHF
cdr3_length: 14; d_call: TRBD2; j_call: TRBJ2-3; v_call: TRBV9; clone_size: .; cdr3_nt: TGTGCCAGCAGCACAAGCGGGAGCCCAGATACGCAGTATTTT; cdr3_aa: CASSTSGSPDTQYF
cdr3_length: 15; d_call: .; j_call: TRBJ2-5; v_call: TRBV27; clone_size: .; cdr3_nt: TGTGCCAGCAGTCCTCAACTAGAGAACCAAGAGACCCAGTACTTC; cdr3_aa: CASSPQLENQETQYF
cdr3_length: 15; d_call: .; j_call: TRBJ2-1; v_call: TRBV7-2; clone_size: .; cdr3_nt: TGTGCCAGCAGCTTACTTAACAACCCGCAGGATGAGCAGTTCTTC; cdr3_aa: CASSLLNNPQDEQFF
cdr3_length: 15; d_call: TRBD1; j_call: TRBJ2-1; v_call: TRBV28; clone_size: .; cdr3_nt: TGTGCCAGCAGTCCCGGGACAGGGACCTACAATGAGCAGTTCTTC; cdr3_aa: CASSPGTGTYNEQFF
cdr3_length: 12; d_call: .; j_call: TRBJ2-7; v_call: TRBV5-8; clone_size: .; cdr3_nt: TGTGCCAGCAGCTTGGCCGTCAGCGAGCAGTACTTC; cdr3_aa: CASSLAVSEQYF
cdr3_length: 18; d_call: .; j_call: TRBJ2-2; v_call: TRBV4-1; clone_size: .; cdr3_nt: TGCGCCAGCAGCCAGACACTTTTTCGGGCGGGAAAAACCGGGGAGCTGTTTTTT; cdr3_aa: CASSQTLFRAGKTGELFF
cdr3_length: 15; d_call: .; j_call: TRBJ1-4; v_call: TRBV7-8; clone_size: .; cdr3_nt: TGTGCCAGCAGCTCGCAGACAGGACTTAATGAAAAACTGTTTTTT; cdr3_aa: CASSSQTGLNEKLFF
cdr3_length: 17; d_call: TRBD2; j_call: TRBJ2-6; v_call: TRBV5-1; clone_size: .; cdr3_nt: TGCGCCAGCAGCTTGTCGGCGGGAGGCAATGGGGCCAACGTCCTGACTTTC; cdr3_aa: CASSLSAGGNGANVLTF
cdr3_length: 14; d_call: .; j_call: TRBJ1-1; v_call: TRBV4-1; clone_size: .; cdr3_nt: TGCGCCAGCAGCCAAGCCGGGGTGGACACTGAAGCTTTCTTT; cdr3_aa: CASSQAGVDTEAFF
cdr3_length: 15; d_call: .; j_call: TRBJ2-2; v_call: TRBV5-4; clone_size: .; cdr3_nt: TGTGCCAGCACCGACGGTACAGCACCCACCGGGGAGCTGTTTTTT; cdr3_aa: CASTDGTAPTGELFF
cdr3_length: 16; d_call: TRBD2; j_call: TRBJ2-1; v_call: TRBV10-3; clone_size: .; cdr3_nt: TGTGCCATCAGTCCCGGACTAGCGGGAGGGGACAATGAGCAGTTCTTC; cdr3_aa: CAISPGLAGGDNEQFF
cdr3_length: 15; d_call: .; j_call: TRBJ2-7; v_call: TRBV10-3; clone_size: few; cdr3_nt: TGTGCCATCAGTGAGTCTAACAGTATCAGCTACGAGCAGTACTTC; cdr3_aa: CAISESNSISYEQYF
cdr3_length: 14; d_call: .; j_call: TRBJ2-2; v_call: TRBV7-3; clone_size: .; cdr3_nt: TGTGCCAGCAGCTTATTTGCAGGGACCGGGGAGCTGTTTTTT; cdr3_aa: CASSLFAGTGELFF
cdr3_length: 14; d_call: .; j_call: TRBJ2-3; v_call: TRBV2; clone_size: .; cdr3_nt: TGTGCCAGCAGTGTCTTCAGCCGGGCAGATACGCAGTATTTT; cdr3_aa: CASSVFSRADTQYF
cdr3_length: 13; d_call: TRBD1; j_call: TRBJ1-2; v_call: TRBV9; clone_size: .; cdr3_nt: TGTGCCAGCAGCTTGGGACAGGGAAATGGCTACACCTTC; cdr3_aa: CASSLGQGNGYTF
cdr3_length: 15; d_call: TRBD2; j_call: TRBJ2-3; v_call: TRBV7-3; clone_size: .; cdr3_nt: TGTGCCAGCAGCTCCGTTAGCGGGAGCACAGATACGCAGTATTTT; cdr3_aa: CASSSVSGSTDTQYF
cdr3_length: 14; d_call: TRBD1; j_call: TRBJ2-7; v_call: TRBV28; clone_size: .; cdr3_nt: TGTGCCAGCTGGGGGGGGACAGGGGTCTACGAGCAGTACTTC; cdr3_aa: CASWGGTGVYEQYF
cdr3_length: 15; d_call: .; j_call: TRBJ1-4; v_call: TRBV7-6; clone_size: .; cdr3_nt: TGTGCCAGCAGCCATGGGGGCAGTACTAATGAAAAACTGTTTTTT; cdr3_aa: CASSHGGSTNEKLFF
cdr3_length: 13; d_call: .; j_call: TRBJ2-7; v_call: TRBV5-1; clone_size: few; cdr3_nt: TGCGCCAGCAGCAGGGACAACTCCTACGAGCAGTACTTC; cdr3_aa: CASSRDNSYEQYF
cdr3_length: 14; d_call: TRBD2; j_call: TRBJ2-2; v_call: TRBV4-1; clone_size: .; cdr3_nt: TGCGCCAGCAGGCCCGCCGGGGGGTCCGGGGAGCTGTTTTTT; cdr3_aa: CASRPAGGSGELFF
cdr3_length: 13; d_call: TRBD1; j_call: TRBJ1-2; v_call: TRBV30; clone_size: .; cdr3_nt: TGTGCGAGGGGGACAGGAGGCAACTATGGCTACACCTTC; cdr3_aa: CARGTGGNYGYTF
cdr3_length: 14; d_call: TRBD1; j_call: TRBJ2-7; v_call: TRBV28; clone_size: .; cdr3_nt: TGTGCCAGCAGGGCGACAGGGAATCCCTACGAGCAGTACTTC; cdr3_aa: CASRATGNPYEQYF
cdr3_length: 13; d_call: .; j_call: TRBJ2-2; v_call: TRBV28; clone_size: .; cdr3_nt: TGTGCCAGCACCCTAGCCCACGGCGGGGAGCTGTTTTTT; cdr3_aa: CASTLAHGGELFF
cdr3_length: 16; d_call: TRBD2; j_call: TRBJ2-5; v_call: TRBV9; clone_size: .; cdr3_nt: TGTGCCAGCAGCCCCGGCGTAGCGGGAGGCCAAGAGACCCAGTACTTC; cdr3_aa: CASSPGVAGGQETQYF
cdr3_length: 13; d_call: .; j_call: TRBJ2-2; v_call: TRBV19; clone_size: .; cdr3_nt: TGTGCCAGTAGTACCCTCAACACCGGGGAGCTGTTTTTT; cdr3_aa: CASSTLNTGELFF
cdr3_length: 15; d_call: .; j_call: TRBJ2-1; v_call: TRBV19; clone_size: .; cdr3_nt: TGTGCCAGTAGTATAGCAGGGGTGGTAAACAATGAGCAGTTCTTC; cdr3_aa: CASSIAGVVNNEQFF
cdr3_length: 12; d_call: .; j_call: TRBJ2-1; v_call: TRBV10-3; clone_size: .; cdr3_nt: TGTGCCATCAGTGTCGGAGGGGCTGAGCAGTTCTTC; cdr3_aa: CAISVGGAEQFF
cdr3_length: 13; d_call: .; j_call: TRBJ2-5; v_call: TRBV7-3; clone_size: .; cdr3_nt: TGTGCCAGCAGCTTACAACAACAAGAGACCCAGTACTTC; cdr3_aa: CASSLQQQETQYF
cdr3_length: 12; d_call: .; j_call: TRBJ2-3; v_call: TRBV11-2; clone_size: .; cdr3_nt: TGTGCCAGCAGCTCCGTCGGAGATACGCAGTATTTT; cdr3_aa: CASSSVGDTQYF
cdr3_length: 17; d_call: TRBD1; j_call: TRBJ2-2; v_call: TRBV25-1; clone_size: .; cdr3_nt: TGTGCCAGCAGTGAAGCTTCCCGGGACAGGGTCACCGGGGAGCTGTTTTTT; cdr3_aa: CASSEASRDRVTGELFF
cdr3_length: 17; d_call: TRBD2; j_call: TRBJ2-2; v_call: TRBV29-1; clone_size: .; cdr3_nt: TGCAGCGTTGAGCGAGCGGGAGGGCCCGCGAACACCGGGGAGCTGTTTTTT; cdr3_aa: CSVERAGGPANTGELFF
cdr3_length: 13; d_call: .; j_call: TRBJ1-4; v_call: TRBV6-5; clone_size: .; cdr3_nt: TGTGCCAGTAACAGGGCGAGGGGTGAAAAACTGTTTTTT; cdr3_aa: CASNRARGEKLFF
cdr3_length: 17; d_call: TRBD2; j_call: TRBJ2-7; v_call: TRBV5-1; clone_size: .; cdr3_nt: TGCGCCAGCAGCTTGGAGGCTAGCGGAGGGATCTCCTACGAGCAGTACTTC; cdr3_aa: CASSLEASGGISYEQYF